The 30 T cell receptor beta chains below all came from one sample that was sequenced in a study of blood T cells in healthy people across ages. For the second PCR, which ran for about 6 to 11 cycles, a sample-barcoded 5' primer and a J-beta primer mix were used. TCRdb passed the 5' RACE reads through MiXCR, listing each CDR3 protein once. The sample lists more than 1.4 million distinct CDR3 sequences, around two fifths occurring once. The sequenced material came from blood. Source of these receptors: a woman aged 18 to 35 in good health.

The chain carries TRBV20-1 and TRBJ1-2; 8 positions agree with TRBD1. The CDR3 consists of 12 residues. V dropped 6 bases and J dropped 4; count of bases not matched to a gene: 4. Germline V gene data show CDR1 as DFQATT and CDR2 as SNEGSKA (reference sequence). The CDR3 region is CSAGGTGYGYTF. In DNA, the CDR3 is TGCAGTGCCGGGGGGACAGGCTATGGCTACACCTTC.

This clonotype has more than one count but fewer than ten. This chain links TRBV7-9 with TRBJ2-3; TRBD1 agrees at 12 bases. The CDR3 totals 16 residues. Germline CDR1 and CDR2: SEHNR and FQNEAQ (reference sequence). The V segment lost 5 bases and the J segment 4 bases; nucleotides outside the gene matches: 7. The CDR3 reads CASSPGDRGPSDTQYF. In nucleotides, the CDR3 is TGTGCCAGCAGCCCGGGGGACAGGGGGCCGTCAGATACGCAGTATTTT.

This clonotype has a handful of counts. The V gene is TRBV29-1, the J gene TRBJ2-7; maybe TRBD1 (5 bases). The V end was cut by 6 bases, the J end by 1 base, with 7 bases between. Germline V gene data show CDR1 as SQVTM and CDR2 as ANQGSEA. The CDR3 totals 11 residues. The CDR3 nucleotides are TGCAGCGTGACAGTTTCCTACGAGCAGTACTTC. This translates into CSVTVSYEQYF.

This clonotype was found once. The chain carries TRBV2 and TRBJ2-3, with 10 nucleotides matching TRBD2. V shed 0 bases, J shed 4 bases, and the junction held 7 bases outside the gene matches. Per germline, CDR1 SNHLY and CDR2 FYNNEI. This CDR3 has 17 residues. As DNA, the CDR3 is TGTGCCAGCAGTGAAGCCTCAAGCGGGAGGGGTGCAGATACGCAGTATTTT. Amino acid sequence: CASSEASSGRGADTQYF. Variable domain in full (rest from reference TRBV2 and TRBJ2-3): EPEVTQTPSHQVTQMGQEVILRCVPISNHLYFYWYRQILGQKVEFLVSFYNNEISEKSEIFDDQFSVERPDGSNFTLKIRSTKLEDSAMYFCASSEASSGRGADTQYFGPGTRLTVL.

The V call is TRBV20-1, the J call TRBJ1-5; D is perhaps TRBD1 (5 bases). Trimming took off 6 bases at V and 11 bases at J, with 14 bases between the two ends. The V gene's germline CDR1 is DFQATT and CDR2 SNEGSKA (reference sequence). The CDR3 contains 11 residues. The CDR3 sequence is CSARIGGAQHF. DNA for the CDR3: TGCAGTGCCCGAATTGGGGGGGCCCAGCATTTT.

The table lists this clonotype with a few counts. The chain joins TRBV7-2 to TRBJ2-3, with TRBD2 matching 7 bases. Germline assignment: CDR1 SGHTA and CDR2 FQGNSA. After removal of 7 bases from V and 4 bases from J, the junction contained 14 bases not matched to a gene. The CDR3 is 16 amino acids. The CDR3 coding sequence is TGTGCCAGCACCCCATTTGGGGGAGGGCCCTCAGATACGCAGTATTTT. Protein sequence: CASTPFGGGPSDTQYF.

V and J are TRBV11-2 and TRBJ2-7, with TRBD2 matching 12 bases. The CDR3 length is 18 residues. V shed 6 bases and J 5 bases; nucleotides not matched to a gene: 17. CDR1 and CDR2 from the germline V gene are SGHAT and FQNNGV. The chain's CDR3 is CASSWGLAGETRGHEQYF. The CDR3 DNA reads TGTGCCAGCAGTTGGGGACTAGCGGGCGAAACTAGGGGCCACGAGCAGTACTTC.

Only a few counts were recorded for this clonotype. In nucleotides, the CDR3 is TGTGCCAGCAGTTTAAGACCCGCGGCGATCTATGGCTACACCTTC. This sequence encodes CASSLRPAAIYGYTF. This sequence joins TRBV28 and TRBJ1-2; no firm D call. Germline lookup yields CDR1 MDHEN and CDR2 SYDVKM. With 2 bases removed from V and 4 bases from J, the gap between germline ends came to 14 bases. This CDR3 comprises 15 residues.

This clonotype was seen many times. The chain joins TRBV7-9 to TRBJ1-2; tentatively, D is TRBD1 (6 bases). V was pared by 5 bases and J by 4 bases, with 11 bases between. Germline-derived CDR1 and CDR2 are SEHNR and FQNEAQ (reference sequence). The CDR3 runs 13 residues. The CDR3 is CASSLQGTYGYTF. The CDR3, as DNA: TGTGCCAGCAGCCTCCAGGGGACCTATGGCTACACCTTC.

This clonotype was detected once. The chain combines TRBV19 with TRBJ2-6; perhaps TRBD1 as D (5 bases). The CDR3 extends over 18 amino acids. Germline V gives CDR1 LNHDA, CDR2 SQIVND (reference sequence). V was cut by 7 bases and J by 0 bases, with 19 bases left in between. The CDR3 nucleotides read TGTGCCAGTACCCAACAGGTTACGATCTACTCTGGGGCCAACGTCCTGACTTTC. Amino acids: CASTQQVTIYSGANVLTF.

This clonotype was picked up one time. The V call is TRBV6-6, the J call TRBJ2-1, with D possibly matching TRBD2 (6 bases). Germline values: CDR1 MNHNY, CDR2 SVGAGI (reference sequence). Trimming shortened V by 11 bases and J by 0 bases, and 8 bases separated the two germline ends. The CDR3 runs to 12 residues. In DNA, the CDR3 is TGTGCCGGCGGGGTCTCCTACAATGAGCAGTTCTTC. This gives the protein CAGGVSYNEQFF.

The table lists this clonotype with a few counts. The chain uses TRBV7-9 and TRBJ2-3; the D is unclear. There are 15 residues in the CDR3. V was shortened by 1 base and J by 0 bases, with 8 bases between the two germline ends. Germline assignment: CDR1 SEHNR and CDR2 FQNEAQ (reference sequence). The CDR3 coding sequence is TGTGCCAGCAGCTTAGGAGTTACTAGCACAGATACGCAGTATTTT. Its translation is CASSLGVTSTDTQYF.

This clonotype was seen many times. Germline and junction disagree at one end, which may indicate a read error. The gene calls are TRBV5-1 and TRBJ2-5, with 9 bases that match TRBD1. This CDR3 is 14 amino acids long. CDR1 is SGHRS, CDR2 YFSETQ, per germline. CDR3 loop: CASSLGQGVETQYF. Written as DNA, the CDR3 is TGTGCCAGCAGTTTGGGACAGGGTGTGGAGACCCAGTACTTC.

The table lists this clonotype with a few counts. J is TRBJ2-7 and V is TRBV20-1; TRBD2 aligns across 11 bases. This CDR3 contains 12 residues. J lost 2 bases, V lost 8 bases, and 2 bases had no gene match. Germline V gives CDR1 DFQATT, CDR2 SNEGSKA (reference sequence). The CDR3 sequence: CSQTSGAYEQYF. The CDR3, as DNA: TGCAGTCAGACTAGCGGGGCCTACGAGCAGTACTTC.

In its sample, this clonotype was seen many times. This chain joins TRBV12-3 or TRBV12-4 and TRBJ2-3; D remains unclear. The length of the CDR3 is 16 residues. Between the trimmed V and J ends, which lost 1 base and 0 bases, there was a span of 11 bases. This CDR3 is CASSLVSRPSTDTQYF. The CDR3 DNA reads TGTGCCAGCAGTTTAGTCAGCCGGCCTAGCACAGATACGCAGTATTTT.

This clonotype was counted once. The CDR3 loop is CASSTEGQYEQYF. CDR3 nucleotide sequence: TGTGCCAGCAGCACCGAGGGCCAGTACGAGCAGTACTTC. V gene TRBV28 combines with J gene TRBJ2-4; TRBD2 is a possible D gene (5 bases). The DNA end favors TRBJ2-7, so the J call may be wrong. This CDR3 comprises 13 residues. Germline V lookup: CDR1 MDHEN, CDR2 SYDVKM.

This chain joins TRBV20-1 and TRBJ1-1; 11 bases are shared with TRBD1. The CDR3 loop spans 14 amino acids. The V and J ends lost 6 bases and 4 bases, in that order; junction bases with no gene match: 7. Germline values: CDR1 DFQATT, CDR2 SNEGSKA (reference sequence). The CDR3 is CSASGQGAGTEAFF. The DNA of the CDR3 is TGCAGTGCCTCAGGACAGGGGGCCGGCACTGAAGCTTTCTTT.

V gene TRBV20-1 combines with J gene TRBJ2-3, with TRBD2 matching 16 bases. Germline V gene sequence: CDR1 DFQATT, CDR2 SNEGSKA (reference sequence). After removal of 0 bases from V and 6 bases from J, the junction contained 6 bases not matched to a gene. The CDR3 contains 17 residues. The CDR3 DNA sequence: TGCAGTGCTAGAGAGACCTCGGGACTAGCGGGAGGGGATACGCAGTATTTT. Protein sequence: CSARETSGLAGGDTQYF.

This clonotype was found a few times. The CDR3 nucleotides read TGTGCCAGCACCCTGGGACAGACTAATTCACCCCTCCACTTT. Protein sequence: CASTLGQTNSPLHF. This chain connects TRBV12-3 or TRBV12-4 to TRBJ1-6; 7 bases line up with TRBD1. After removal of 7 bases from V and 6 bases from J, the junction contained 6 bases not matched to a gene. This CDR3 has 14 amino acids.

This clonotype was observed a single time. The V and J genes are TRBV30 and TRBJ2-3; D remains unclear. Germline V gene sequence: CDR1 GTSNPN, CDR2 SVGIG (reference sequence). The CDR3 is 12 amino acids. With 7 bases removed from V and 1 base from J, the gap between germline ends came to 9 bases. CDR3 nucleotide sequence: TGTGCCTCCCCGGGTCGCACAGATACGCAGTATTTT. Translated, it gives CASPGRTDTQYF.

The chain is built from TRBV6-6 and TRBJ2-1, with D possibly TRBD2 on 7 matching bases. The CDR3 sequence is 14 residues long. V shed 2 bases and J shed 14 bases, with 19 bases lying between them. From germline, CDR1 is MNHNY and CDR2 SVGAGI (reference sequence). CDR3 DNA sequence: TGTGCCAGCAGTTACACGGGAGTTTCGGGGGGCAAGTTCTTC. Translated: CASSYTGVSGGKFF.

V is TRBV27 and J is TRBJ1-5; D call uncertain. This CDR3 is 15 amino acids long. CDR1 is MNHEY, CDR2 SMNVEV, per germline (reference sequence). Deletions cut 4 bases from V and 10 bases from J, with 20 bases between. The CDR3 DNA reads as TGTGCCAGCAGTTATGACGGCGGATCCTCGGGACCCCAGCATTTT. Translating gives CASSYDGGSSGPQHF.

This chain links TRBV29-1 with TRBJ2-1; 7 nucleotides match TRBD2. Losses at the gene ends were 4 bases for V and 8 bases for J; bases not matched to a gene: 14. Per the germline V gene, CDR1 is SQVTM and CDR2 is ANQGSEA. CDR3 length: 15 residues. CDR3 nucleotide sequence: TGCAGCGTTGCTCCCGGACGAGCGGGAAGGGATGAGCAGTTCTTC. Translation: CSVAPGRAGRDEQFF.

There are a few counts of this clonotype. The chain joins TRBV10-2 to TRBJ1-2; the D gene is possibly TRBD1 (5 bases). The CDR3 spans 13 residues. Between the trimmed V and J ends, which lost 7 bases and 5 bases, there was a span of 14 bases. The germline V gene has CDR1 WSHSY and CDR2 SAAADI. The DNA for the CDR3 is TGCGCCAGCACTAGAGCAGGGACGTATGGCTACACCTTC. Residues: CASTRAGTYGYTF.

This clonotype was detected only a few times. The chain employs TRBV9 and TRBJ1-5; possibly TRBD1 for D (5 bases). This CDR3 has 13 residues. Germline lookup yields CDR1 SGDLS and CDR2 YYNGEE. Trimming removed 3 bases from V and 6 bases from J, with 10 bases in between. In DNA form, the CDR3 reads TGTGCCAGCAGCGATGGGGGGGTTCAGCCCCAGCATTTT. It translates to CASSDGGVQPQHF.

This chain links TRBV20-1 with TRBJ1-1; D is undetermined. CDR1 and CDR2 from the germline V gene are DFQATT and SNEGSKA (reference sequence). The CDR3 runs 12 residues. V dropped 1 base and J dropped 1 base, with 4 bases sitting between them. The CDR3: CSARGKNTEAFF. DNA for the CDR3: TGCAGTGCTAGAGGGAAGAACACTGAAGCTTTCTTT.

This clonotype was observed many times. CDR3 protein: CASSQVTGVEQFF. DNA of the CDR3: TGCGCCAGCAGCCAAGTCACAGGGGTAGAGCAGTTCTTC. The J gene is TRBJ2-1, the V gene TRBV4-1, with 7 bases aligning to TRBD1. The junction had 4 bases not matched to a gene; V was cut back by 1 base and J by 10 bases. The CDR3 length is 13 residues. Germline V gene sequence: CDR1 MGHRA, CDR2 YSYEKL.

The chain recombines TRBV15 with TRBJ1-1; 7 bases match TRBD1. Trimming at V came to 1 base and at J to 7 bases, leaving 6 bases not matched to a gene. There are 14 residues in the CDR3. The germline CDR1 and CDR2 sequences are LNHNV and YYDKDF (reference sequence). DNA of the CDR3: TGTGCCACCAGCAGAGCAGGACAGGTGGTTGAAGCTTTCTTT. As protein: CATSRAGQVVEAFF.

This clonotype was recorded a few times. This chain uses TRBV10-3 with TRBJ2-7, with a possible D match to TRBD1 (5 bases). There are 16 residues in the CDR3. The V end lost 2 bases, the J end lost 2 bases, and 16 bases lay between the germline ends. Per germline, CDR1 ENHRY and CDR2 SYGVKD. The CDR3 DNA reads TGTGCCATCAGTGAGCCCCCGACAGTGGTTCCCTACGAGCAGTACTTC. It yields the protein CAISEPPTVVPYEQYF.

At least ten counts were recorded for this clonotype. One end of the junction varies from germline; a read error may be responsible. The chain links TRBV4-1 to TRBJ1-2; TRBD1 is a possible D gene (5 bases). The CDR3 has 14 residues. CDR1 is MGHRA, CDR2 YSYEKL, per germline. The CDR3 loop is CASSQAGGNYGYTF. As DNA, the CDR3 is TGTGCCAGCAGCCAAGCTGGGGGGAACTATGGCTACACCTTC.